Listed below are T cell receptor beta chains from one sample, sequenced in a study of radiotherapy plus CTLA-4 blockade in lung cancer. Measured with immunoSEQ multiplex PCR; TCRdb has only the in-frame clones, and not every one. The sample has tens of thousands of clones, about 76% seen once. This material consisted of peripheral blood, taken from a patient treated with radiotherapy plus ipilimumab. These TCRs come from a human donor with non-small cell lung cancer who had a complete response to radiotherapy plus ipilimumab. CDR3s leave out the opening cysteine and the closing phenylalanine or tryptophan. Fields, in order: V gene, J gene, CDR3 protein.

v_gene: TRBV19; j_gene: TRBJ2-5; CDR3aa: ASSIKYARQGEETQY
v_gene: TRBV7-8; j_gene: TRBJ1-5; CDR3aa: ASSFDRDQPQH
v_gene: TRBV20-1; j_gene: TRBJ2-1; CDR3aa: SARSGREQF
v_gene: TRBV5-1; j_gene: TRBJ2-3; CDR3aa: ASRGEVGYGTDTQY
v_gene: TRBV27; j_gene: TRBJ2-7; CDR3aa: ASRGGGTYEQY
v_gene: TRBV29-1; j_gene: TRBJ1-1; CDR3aa: SVGDRGNTEAF
v_gene: TRBV6-1; j_gene: TRBJ1-4; CDR3aa: AGSVNREVGEKLF
v_gene: TRBV2; j_gene: TRBJ2-1; CDR3aa: ASSEEAGARF
v_gene: TRBV30; j_gene: TRBJ2-7; CDR3aa: AQQGQAYEQY
v_gene: TRBV7-9; j_gene: TRBJ1-6; CDR3aa: ASSPDRDYNSPLH
v_gene: TRBV11-2; j_gene: TRBJ1-5; CDR3aa: ASSEGGFNQPQH
v_gene: TRBV29-1; j_gene: TRBJ2-1; CDR3aa: SELQGYNEQF
v_gene: TRBV28; j_gene: TRBJ2-5; CDR3aa: ASSLFGRMGLNQETQY
v_gene: TRBV18; j_gene: TRBJ2-2; CDR3aa: ASSPTTVNTGELF
v_gene: TRBV25-1; j_gene: TRBJ2-3; CDR3aa: ASRSDWRGSTDTQY
v_gene: TRBV2; j_gene: TRBJ2-5; CDR3aa: ASNRQGAGGGETQY
v_gene: TRBV5-1; j_gene: TRBJ1-3; CDR3aa: ASRAPGGAHSGTIY
v_gene: TRBV21-1; j_gene: TRBJ2-7; CDR3aa: ASSKVGKGAYEQY
v_gene: TRBV6-1; j_gene: TRBJ1-5; CDR3aa: ASMMGDRASQPQH
v_gene: TRBV2; j_gene: TRBJ1-1; CDR3aa: ASSEEGGTEAF
v_gene: TRBV7-9; j_gene: TRBJ2-1; CDR3aa: ASTLGTWGGEQF
v_gene: TRBV18; j_gene: TRBJ2-1; CDR3aa: ASSPRLDDEQF
v_gene: TRBV4-1; j_gene: TRBJ1-5; CDR3aa: ASSQGTSSSDRGFYQPQH
v_gene: TRBV6-5; j_gene: TRBJ1-2; CDR3aa: ASSYSSNGLLSGYT
v_gene: TRBV7-9; j_gene: TRBJ2-7; CDR3aa: ASSSRTDSSYEQY
v_gene: TRBV11-2; j_gene: TRBJ2-5; CDR3aa: ASSASSGGKETQY
v_gene: TRBV19; j_gene: TRBJ2-5; CDR3aa: ASGRGGTGEETQY
v_gene: TRBV7-9; j_gene: TRBJ2-3; CDR3aa: ASSLAISGGGTDTQY
v_gene: TRBV6-1; j_gene: TRBJ1-3; CDR3aa: ASSEEQNAGNTIY